The clone carrying this T cell receptor beta chain was detected only once. Its antigen is as yet unknown. Germline CDR1 KGHSH, CDR2 LQKENI. Trimming cost V 2 bases and J 2 bases, with 13 bases left between them. The length of the CDR3 is 15 residues. The assay was immunoSEQ multiplex PCR, and TCRdb's table has in-frame clones only and misses some. The repertoire includes 25,000 to 30,000 clones, about 80% of them detected once, and roughly 3.2% sits in the top ten. The record originates from a study of graft-versus-host responses after intestinal transplantation. Across the whole study: Transplant types were multivisceral, liver-intestinal, or isolated intestinal. Every recipient underwent anti-thymocyte globulin induction, then tacrolimus and steroids for approximately 3 years.

General observations from the study: Among recipient marrow samples, GvH clones were found; some appeared first in ileum or blood. Among circulating GvH clones, peak levels were associated with early post-transplant declines in HvG clones.

Processing released intraepithelial and lamina propria lymphocytes from the graft tissue. The sample in question was ileum tissue, obtained 98 days after intestinal transplantation. The V and J genes are TRBV18 and TRBJ2-7, with no clear D. The origin of this receptor is a human patient who received an intestinal transplant, so some T cells may come from the graft donor. CDR3 region: CASSPRVGGAYEQYF. In DNA, the CDR3 is TGTGCCAGCTCACCAAGGGTAGGCGGAGCCTACGAGCAGTACTTC.